The 10 T cell receptor beta chains presented below share a single source sample, sequenced in a study of liver allograft versus peripheral blood T cells. About the study: Transplanted-liver T cell receptor repertoires were compared with recipients' peripheral blood repertoires.

TCRdb reprocessed the reads with MiXCR, giving one entry per CDR3 protein. This table has about 1,700 distinct CDR3 sequences, approximately 17% appearing once. The receptor set was obtained from a human patient who had a liver transplant. A share of the T cells may be of graft donor origin.

By proportion, this clonotype is medium-sized. CDR3 DNA sequence: TGTGCCACCAGTGTTTCCGGGGGGGTAGAGACCCAGTACTTC. Its protein product is CATSVSGGVETQYF. V gene TRBV24-1 combines with J gene TRBJ2-5; 8 bases are shared with TRBD2. The germline V gene has CDR1 KGHDR and CDR2 SFDVKD. CDR3 length equals 14 residues. The junction had 5 bases not matched to a gene; V was cut back by 5 bases and J by 4 bases.

This clonotype ranks as large. V gene TRBV10-3 combines with J gene TRBJ2-2; D uncertain. The CDR3 totals 13 residues. Germline CDR1 reads ENHRY; CDR2 reads SYGVKD. The V end was cut by 4 bases, the J end by 6 bases, with 9 bases between. The CDR3 DNA reads as TGTGCCATCAGTGCCGACCCCTCCGGGGAGCTGTTTTTT. It codes for CAISADPSGELFF.

On this clonotype itself: This is likely an artifact of a read error, given a far larger clone one base away. V gene TRBV6-2 or TRBV6-3 combines with J gene TRBJ1-3, with D possibly being TRBD1 (6 bases). Germline V gene data show CDR1 as MNHEY and CDR2 as SVGEGT. The CDR3 extends over 16 amino acids. The CDR3 region has the DNA TGTGTCAGCAGTTACACAGGGAGGCCCTCTGGAAACACCATATATTTT. This translates into CVSSYTGRPSGNTIYF.

The chain employs TRBV6-6 and TRBJ2-5, with 8 bases identical to TRBD2. This CDR3 spans 14 amino acids. The V and J ends lost 7 bases and 5 bases, in that order; junction bases with no gene match: 9. CDR1 is MNHNY, CDR2 SVGAGI, per germline (reference sequence). The CDR3 loop is CASTLIRGGETQYF. CDR3 nucleotide sequence: TGTGCCAGCACTCTAATCCGGGGGGGGGAGACCCAGTACTTC.

This clonotype is medium-sized. The chain employs TRBV5-5 and TRBJ2-1; 8 nucleotides match TRBD2. The CDR3 runs 14 residues. The trim removed 3 bases at V and 7 bases at J, leaving 6 bases unmatched. CDR1 is SGHKS and CDR2 is YYEKEE in the germline V gene (reference sequence). CDR3 loop: CASSYGGARNEQFF. The CDR3 DNA sequence: TGTGCCAGCAGCTACGGGGGGGCTAGGAATGAGCAGTTCTTC. Supplemented by reference TRBV5-5 and TRBJ2-1, the full variable domain reads DAGVTQSPTHLIKTRGQQVTLRCSPISGHKSVSWYQQVLGQGPQFIFQYYEKEERGRGNFPDRFSARQFPNYSSELNVNALLLGDSALYLCASSYGGARNEQFFGPGTRLTVL.

Worth noting for this clonotype: The final CDR3 position lacks the conserved phenylalanine or tryptophan, pointing to a likely read error. The chain links TRBV24-1 to TRBJ2-3, with D hard to call. Germline assignment: CDR1 KGHDR and CDR2 SFDVKD. V lost 3 bases and J 0 bases, leaving 6 bases between the germline ends. There are 14 residues in the CDR3. In DNA form, the CDR3 reads TGTGCCACCAGTGATGTAACTAGCACAGATACGCAGTATTTA. Its protein product is CATSDVTSTDTQYL.

The chain uses TRBV7-9 and TRBJ1-1, with unresolved D. V lost 3 bases, J lost 0 bases, and 11 bases lay in between. The germline CDR1 and CDR2 sequences are SEHNR and FQNEAQ (reference sequence). The length of the CDR3 is 15 residues. The CDR3 nucleotides are TGTGCCAGCAGCTTTATGGGAGGAATGAACACTGAAGCTTTCTTT. This translates into CASSFMGGMNTEAFF.

This clonotype rates as medium-sized. The J gene is TRBJ1-4, the V gene TRBV12-3 or TRBV12-4; TRBD1 matches at 8 bases. The CDR3 spans 15 residues. V was clipped by 6 bases and J by 6 bases; unmatched bases: 9. The CDR3 nucleotides read TGTGCCAGCAGGATGAGCCAGACAGGGGATGAAAAACTGTTTTTT. This translates into CASRMSQTGDEKLFF.

By frequency in the sample, this clonotype is large. The chain links TRBV29-1 to TRBJ2-7; 9 bases match TRBD2. This CDR3 has 14 residues. Trimming took 5 bases from V and 4 from J; bases not matched to a gene: 9. Germline values: CDR1 SQVTM, CDR2 ANQGSEA. CDR3 protein: CSVSTGTSRYEQYF. The CDR3 DNA reads TGCAGCGTTTCCACCGGGACTAGCAGATACGAGCAGTACTTC.

Sample share makes this clonotype medium-sized. The rearrangement links TRBV6-2 or TRBV6-3 to TRBJ1-1, with a tentative D call TRBD1 (6 bases). This CDR3 is 13 amino acids long. V was trimmed by 5 bases and J by 8 bases, leaving 15 bases between them. From germline, CDR1 is MNHEY and CDR2 SVGEGT. The CDR3 DNA is TGTGCCAGCAGTGGCCTACAGGGTCGGGAAGCTTTCTTT. It codes for CASSGLQGREAFF.